Included here is one TCR beta chain sequence, with context. These data originate in a study of blood T cell repertoires in COVID-19. Study-wide background: Nucleic acid was either cDNA or gDNA, and it came from T cells, B-cell-depleted T cells, or PBMCs.

This CDR3 is built from 17 residues. The V end was cut by 2 bases, the J end by 5 bases, with 19 bases between. Germline loops: CDR1 LGHDT, CDR2 YNNKEL (reference sequence). Authors' methods: Reference gene primer amplification gave nucleated cell count estimates. Clones were read by immunoSEQ multiplex PCR, and TCRdb kept only the in-frame ones, dropping some. D and trimming come from the DNA, and the V and J calls and clone size come from that table. Of 300,000 or so clones in the sample, approximately 86% were seen once. This receptor was identified in a man between 65 and 80 years old with acute or convalescent COVID-19. Sequenced: peripheral blood. V usage is TRBV3-1 (or the pseudogene TRBV3-2) and J usage is TRBJ2-1; TRBD2 is a possible D gene (6 bases). In nucleotides, the CDR3 is TGTGCCAGCAGCCAAACTGTTCTAGCGTTTGGTGACAATGAGCAGTTCTTC. Its translation is CASSQTVLAFGDNEQFF.